This T cell receptor beta chain was sequenced for a study of T-cell memory formation after mild COVID-19 (dated by TCRdb to the early 2020s). About the study as a whole: TCR sequence clusters from the two donors were found to be largely donor specific. The cohort comprised two young, previously healthy adult volunteers, one female and one male. In a couple of donors, T-cell clones that expanded and contracted after mild COVID-19 were tracked by sequencing TCRalpha and TCRbeta repertoires over time. Overall study results and their limits: Some responding clones were found in pre-infection memory, which suggests that pre-existing cross-reactive memory T cells took part in the SARS-CoV-2 response. From day 15 to 85, contracting clones showed balanced CD4/CD8 phenotypes, whereas a second wave of clones that expanded from day 15 to 37 leaned towards CD4+. The study included only a couple of mild cases, and larger cohorts that include severe cases with pre-infection samples were judged to be necessary. Contracting CD4+ clones were found mainly in CM and EM memory subsets, while CD8+ clones were enriched in EMRA. Whether the second-wave clones peaking on day 37 were SARS-CoV-2 specific was not confirmed.

On this clonotype: This clone's antigen is unknown. Base-call qualities are not available, and no considerably larger clone is one nucleotide away.

The reads were generated on an Illumina NovaSeq 6000. TCRalpha and TCRbeta cDNA libraries were constructed by 5'RACE with constant-segment primers, with sample barcodes and unique molecular identifiers being introduced. Trizol reagent was used to extract RNA from every sample. Library amplification was performed in two PCR steps, and a second sample barcode and Illumina TruSeq adapters were introduced in the second step. Sequencing of libraries was performed on an Illumina NovaSeq with 2 x 150 bp paired-end reads. The study's own analysis went as follows. Reads were demultiplexed and collapsed into UMI-guided consensus sequences with migec v1.2.7. Using mixcr v2.1.11, the UMI consensuses were aligned to TRA and TRB V and J templates and assembled into clonotypes. A clonotype was counted as expanded or contracted only if both edgeR and NoisET called the change significant, with noise models trained on biological replicates. For edgeR calls, the cutoffs were a false discovery rate-adjusted p below 0.01 and a log2 fold-change threshold of 1. PCA with hierarchical clustering of max-normalized trajectories of the 1000 most abundant clonotypes was used as exploratory dynamics analysis. Separately sequenced CD4+ and CD8+ repertoires were used to assign a CD4 or CD8 phenotype to each responding clone. Clones were called with MiXCR by TCRdb after fastp trimmed the public reads at Q25, and only in-frame beta chains were retained. Here each entry gathers all rows of one CDR3 protein and keeps the most common genes and DNA. The authors' filters were not applied to this entry. The sample includes about 620,000 distinct CDR3 sequences, with roughly 18% observed a single time. Of the sample, about 12% is held by the ten largest clones.

Via the germline V gene (reference sequence), CDR1 is LGHDT and CDR2 YNNKEL. V and J are truncated by 1 base and 0 bases respectively, leaving an intervening sequence of 7 bases. The CDR3 contains 15 residues, cysteine and phenylalanine counted. Solely the CDR3 DNA is kept, with 45 bases framed from the first base. Ficoll-Paque density gradient centrifugation was used to isolate PBMCs. The chain links TRBV3-1 with TRBJ1-3; the D gene remains uncertain. Material for sequencing was PBMCs or a T cell subset sorted from them (not recorded which). This sequence was found in an adult woman who had mild COVID-19 (a few samples of this study predate the infection). The sample titles of this study are shuffled in the database, so cell type and time point are left out; the donor was told from shared clones. The encoded CDR3 is CASSQVGSSGNTIYF. At the DNA level, the sequence is TGTGCCAGCAGCCAAGTTGGCAGCTCTGGAAACACCATATATTTT.